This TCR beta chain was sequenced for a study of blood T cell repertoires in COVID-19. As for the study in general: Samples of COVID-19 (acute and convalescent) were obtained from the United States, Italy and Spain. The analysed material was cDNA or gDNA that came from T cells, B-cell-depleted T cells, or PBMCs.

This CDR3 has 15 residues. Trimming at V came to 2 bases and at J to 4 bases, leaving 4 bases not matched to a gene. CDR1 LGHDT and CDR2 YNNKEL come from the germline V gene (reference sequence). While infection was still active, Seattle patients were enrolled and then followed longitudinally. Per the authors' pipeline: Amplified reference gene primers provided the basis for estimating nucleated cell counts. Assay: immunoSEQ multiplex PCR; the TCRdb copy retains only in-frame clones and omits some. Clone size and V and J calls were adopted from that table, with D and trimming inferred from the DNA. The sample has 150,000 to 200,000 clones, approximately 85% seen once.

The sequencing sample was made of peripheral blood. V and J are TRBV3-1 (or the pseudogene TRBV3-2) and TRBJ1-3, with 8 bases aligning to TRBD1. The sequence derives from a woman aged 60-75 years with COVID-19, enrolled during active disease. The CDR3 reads CASSQTAGGGNTIYF. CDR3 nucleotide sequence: TGTGCCAGCAGCCAAACCGCAGGGGGCGGAAACACCATATATTTT.